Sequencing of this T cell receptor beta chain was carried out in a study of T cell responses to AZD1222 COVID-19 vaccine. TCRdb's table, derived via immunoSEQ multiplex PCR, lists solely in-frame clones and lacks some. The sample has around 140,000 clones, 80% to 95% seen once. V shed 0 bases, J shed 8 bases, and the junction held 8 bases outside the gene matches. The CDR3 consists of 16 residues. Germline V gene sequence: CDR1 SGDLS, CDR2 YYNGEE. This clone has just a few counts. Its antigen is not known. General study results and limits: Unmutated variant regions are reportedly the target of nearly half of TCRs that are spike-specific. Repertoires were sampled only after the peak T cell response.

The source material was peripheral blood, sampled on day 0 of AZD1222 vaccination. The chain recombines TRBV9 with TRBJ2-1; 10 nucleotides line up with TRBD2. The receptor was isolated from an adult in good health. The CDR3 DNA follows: TGTGCCAGCAGCGTAGGGTCCGGACTAGCGGCTTATGAGCAGTTCTTC. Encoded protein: CASSVGSGLAAYEQFF.